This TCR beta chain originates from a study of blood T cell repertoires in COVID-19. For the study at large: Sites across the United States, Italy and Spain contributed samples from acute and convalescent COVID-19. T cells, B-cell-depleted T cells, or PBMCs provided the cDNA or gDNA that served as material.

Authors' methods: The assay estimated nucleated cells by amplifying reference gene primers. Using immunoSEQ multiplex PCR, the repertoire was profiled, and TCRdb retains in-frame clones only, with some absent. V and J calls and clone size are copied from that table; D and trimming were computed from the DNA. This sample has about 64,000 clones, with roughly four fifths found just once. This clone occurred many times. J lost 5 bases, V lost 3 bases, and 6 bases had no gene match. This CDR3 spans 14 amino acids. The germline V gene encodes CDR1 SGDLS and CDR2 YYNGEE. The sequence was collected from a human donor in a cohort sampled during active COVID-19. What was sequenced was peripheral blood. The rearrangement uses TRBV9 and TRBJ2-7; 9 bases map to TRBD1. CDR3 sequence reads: CASSAGTGFDEQYF. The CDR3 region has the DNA TGTGCCAGCAGCGCCGGGACAGGGTTCGACGAGCAGTACTTC.